The 5 T cell receptor beta chains given below trace back to one sample, sequenced in a study of T cell changes during pregnancy in multiple sclerosis. Produced via immunoSEQ multiplex PCR; TCRdb's table is partial and in-frame only. The repertoire consists of 60,000 or so clones, with 70% to 90% occurring once and the leading ten covering approximately 1%. The sample here was peripheral blood, taken in the first trimester of pregnancy. The receptors derive from a female donor in good health, enrolled as a control in a pregnancy study.

V gene TRBV9 combines with J gene TRBJ2-3; 10 nucleotides align to TRBD1. Germline V CDR1 and CDR2: SGDLS, YYNGEE. Trimming cost V 0 bases and J 3 bases; bases outside gene matches: 4. The CDR3 is 16 amino acids. The CDR3 spells CASSVGQGARTDTQYF. In nucleotides, the CDR3 is TGTGCCAGCAGCGTAGGACAGGGGGCGAGGACAGATACGCAGTATTTT.

The rearrangement links TRBV6-5 to TRBJ1-1; the D gene is possibly TRBD1 (6 bases). V was trimmed by 8 bases and J by 10 bases, leaving 11 bases between them. Germline assignment: CDR1 MNHEY and CDR2 SVGAGI. There are 10 residues in the CDR3. CDR3 amino acids: CASGDIIAFF. The CDR3 DNA is TGTGCCAGCGGGGACATAATAGCTTTCTTT.

The CDR3 region has the DNA TGCAGCGTGCCACAGGGAAACACCATATATTTT. Translated, it gives CSVPQGNTIYF. This chain connects TRBV29-1 to TRBJ1-3; D is unresolved. CDR1 SQVTM and CDR2 ANQGSEA come from the germline V gene. CDR3 length equals 11 residues. Between the trimmed V and J ends, which lost 6 bases and 4 bases, there was a span of 7 bases.

The rearrangement joins TRBV27 to TRBJ1-1; D not certain. Trimming removed 8 bases at V and 3 bases at J, with 13 bases between. The germline V gene encodes CDR1 MNHEY and CDR2 SMNVEV (reference sequence). There are 13 residues in the CDR3. DNA of the CDR3: TGTGCCAGCTCGGATCGAGGAGACACTGAAGCTTTCTTT. This sequence encodes CASSDRGDTEAFF.

The count of this clone is one. V usage is TRBV5-1 and J usage is TRBJ1-1, with a tentative D call TRBD1 (5 bases). The CDR3 consists of 16 residues. Germline V CDR1 and CDR2: SGHRS, YFSETQ. Trimming stripped 1 base from V and 1 base from J, with 14 bases between. The DNA of the CDR3 is TGCGCCAGCAGCTTGAGGACATTATCCCCGAACACTGAAGCTTTCTTT. Translated: CASSLRTLSPNTEAFF.